This TCR beta chain originates from a study of blood T cells in healthy people across ages. Combining a sample-barcoded 5' primer with a J-beta primer mix, a second PCR ran for roughly 6 to 12 cycles. The study obtained at least 2.5 million CDR3-containing paired-end reads from every sample. TCRdb reprocessed the 5' RACE reads with MiXCR, giving one entry per CDR3 protein. The table includes 1.5 million to 1.8 million distinct CDR3 sequences, less than 45% detected once. CDR1 is MNHEY, CDR2 SVGAGI, per germline. The CDR3 totals 14 residues. Trimming took 6 bases from V and 5 from J; bases not matched to a gene: 4.

This TCR was recovered from a young woman in good health. Sequencing was done on a sample of blood. The rearrangement uses TRBV6-5 and TRBJ2-3; 11 bases align to TRBD1. CDR3 in amino acids: CASSYGTGGDTQYF. As DNA, the CDR3 is TGTGCCAGCAGCTACGGGACAGGGGGAGATACGCAGTATTTT.